What follows is one TCR beta chain and its context. The antigen remains undetermined. This sample stems from a study of shared clonotypes between healthy human individuals. About the research overall: Per donor, three plates held CD4 naive cells, three held CD4 memory, two held CD8 naive and one held CD8 memory. Findings and limits, study-wide: Non-shared clonotypes had lower generation probabilities than clonotypes shared by all four sorted-subset donors.

Clones were sequenced by immunoSEQ multiplex PCR, and TCRdb holds only the in-frame ones, with some missing. The table has about 2.1 million clones, 93% seen once. Germline V lookup: CDR1 MNHEY, CDR2 SMNVEV (reference sequence). The CDR3 is made up of 16 amino acids. The V and J ends lost 5 bases and 5 bases, in that order; junction bases with no gene match: 13. CD45RO negativity and positive selection for CCR7 defined naive CD8 cells, a population that excluded terminally differentiated effector memory CD45RA+ cells. The chain links TRBV27 to TRBJ2-7; 9 bases are shared with TRBD2. Sequencing used naive CD8+ T cells from PBMCs. The TCR was taken from a young man in good health. Some clones in this sample may be carry-over from other donors' samples. The CDR3 region is CASSLGFSGSLHEQYF. CDR3 coding DNA: TGTGCCAGCAGTCTAGGGTTTAGCGGGAGTCTCCACGAGCAGTACTTC.